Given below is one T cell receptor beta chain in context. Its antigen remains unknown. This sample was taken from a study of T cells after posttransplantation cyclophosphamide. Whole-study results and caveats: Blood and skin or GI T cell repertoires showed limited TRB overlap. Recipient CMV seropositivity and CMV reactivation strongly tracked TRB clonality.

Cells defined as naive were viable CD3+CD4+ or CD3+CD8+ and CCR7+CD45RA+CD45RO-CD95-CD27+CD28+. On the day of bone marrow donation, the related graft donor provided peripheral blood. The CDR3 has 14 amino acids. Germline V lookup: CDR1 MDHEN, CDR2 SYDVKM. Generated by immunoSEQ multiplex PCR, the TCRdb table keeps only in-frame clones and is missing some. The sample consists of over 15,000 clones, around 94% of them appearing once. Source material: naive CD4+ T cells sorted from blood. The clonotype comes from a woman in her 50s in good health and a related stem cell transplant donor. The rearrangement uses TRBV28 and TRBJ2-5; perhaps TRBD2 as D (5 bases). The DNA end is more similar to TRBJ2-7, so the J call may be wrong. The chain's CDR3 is CASSLLAPPYEQYF. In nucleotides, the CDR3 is TGTGCCAGCAGTTTATTAGCGCCACCCTACGAGCAGTACTTC.